This TCR beta chain was documented in a study of blood T cell repertoires in COVID-19. About the research overall: Samples taken during acute and convalescent COVID-19 were collected in the United States, Italy and Spain.

This CDR3 spans 14 amino acids. V dropped 4 bases and J dropped 0 bases, with 8 bases sitting between them. Germline V gene sequence: CDR1 SGHTA, CDR2 FQGTGA. Clones were read by immunoSEQ multiplex PCR, and TCRdb kept only the in-frame ones, dropping some. The sample has about 400,000 clones, roughly 91% seen once. Each recovered donor of Cohort 3 presented with two negative PCRs, clearance, or symptom resolution. The chain has TRBV7-3 and TRBJ2-3, with D hard to call. The TCR originated in a woman aged 25 to 39 who had recovered from COVID-19. Sequenced material: PBMCs or T cells enriched from blood (not recorded which). DNA for the CDR3: TGTGCCAGCAGCTCACGAACTAGCACAGATACGCAGTATTTT. This gives the protein CASSSRTSTDTQYF.